This T cell receptor beta chain was recorded in a study of cytomegalovirus exposure and HLA in healthy donors (dated by TCRdb to 2016 to 2017). Background for the entire study: According to an earlier analysis of 587 of the donors, roughly 180 million T cells yielded roughly 110 million unique TCR beta sequences and 276 Gb of sequence data. Donor age, sex, ethnicity and CMV serostatus were collected together with the repertoire data. The study combined high-throughput TCR immunosequencing, statistical association of individual TCRs with disease status, and machine learning to predict cytomegalovirus infection status. The study was designed to test whether signatures of past pathogen exposure could be identified by cataloging public T cell receptors. The study profiled the T cell repertoires of 666 subjects by immunosequencing and related them to cytomegalovirus serostatus. Rather than drawing on any new phenotypic data, the later analysis identified candidate immune exposures from TCR beta sequences and the way those sequences occurred across donors. To decide whether each TCR beta V gene segment behaved as functional or pseudogenic, an earlier analysis of some 580 of the donors relied on high-throughput TCR beta sequencing. Of the 398 genotyped donors, about 80% fell in the genetic ancestry cluster associated with self-reported Caucasian donors. The number of typed donors differed by locus: about 620-640 for A, B, C, DRB1 and DQB1; approximately 520 for DQA1; about 600 for DPA1; and 450 to 480 for DPB1. Along with the roughly 670-subject first cohort, a separate validation cohort of over 90 different subjects was used. An early release that covered about 600 HLA-typed donors contained about 300 gigabases of sequencing data and 85 million to 100 million unique TCR sequences. A later genetic analysis took genome-wide SNP genotypes for about three fifths of the 666 donors and used that subset as a discovery cohort. All discovery cohort repertoires had been generated using a single sequencing platform. A later analysis re-analyzed previously published TCR beta repertoires from 550 to 700 donors and added high-resolution HLA genotyping to study TCR occurrence patterns. Across some 400 genotyped donors of the cohort, an average of about 250,000 unique TCR beta nucleotide sequences per donor were sequenced, and roughly 18% of those sequences were non-productive. Roughly 5 DR-DQ haplotypes were handled as single units for association and clustering, since linkage in the cohort was strong. HLA typing covered class I and class II loci at four-digit resolution.

Libraries were prepared through the immunoSEQ multiplex PCR assay. A mixture of 60 forward primers for TCR Vbeta segments and 13 reverse primers for TCR Jbeta segments was used in the multiplex PCR. A multiplex PCR assay on genomic DNA amplified the CDR3 region of rearranged TCR beta genes. On the Illumina HiSeq System, the amplified TCR beta libraries were sequenced as 87-base-pair reads. As for the authors' bioinformatics: In a later analysis, tens of millions of unique TCR beta chains were counted across the 650 to 700 repertoires, and roughly 11 million of these chains were shared by at least two donors. Raw reads were error-corrected and collapsed into unique sequences with a nearest-neighbor algorithm that merged closely related sequences to remove PCR and sequencing errors. Alignment of CDR3 sequences to IMGT reference sequences was used to assign V, D and J gene segments. For a sequence to be retained, at least a six-nucleotide match to both a V gene segment and a J gene segment was required. A rearrangement was called productive if the CDR3 had no stop codons and remained in frame with V and J, and every other rearrangement was called non-productive. CDR3 was defined according to IMGT convention as the region running from the second conserved V-encoded cysteine to the conserved J-encoded phenylalanine. Sequences without an unambiguous match to a single V gene segment were excluded from the earlier analysis of over 500 of the donors. In an earlier analysis of approximately 560 of the donors, a V segment was called functional when productive rearrangements were above 56.7%, and segregating when the standard deviation between donors exceeded 5%. A statistical classification framework was developed to diagnose cytomegalovirus status using the catalog of TCR beta chain sequences. In a later analysis, V and J genes were assigned by comparing TCR nucleotide sequences against IMGT/GENE-DB human TR gene sequences. Using the TCRdist pipeline, a later analysis assigned CDR3 sequences along with most-parsimonious VDJ recombination scenarios. In a later analysis, every TCR beta chain was defined by the combination of its CDR3 amino acid sequence and its V-gene family, and reads without a unique V-gene family were dropped. A later analysis removed several hundred highly shared, low-generation-probability nucleotide sequences to deal with suspected cross-contamination and a sequencing artifact. For each public chain, a later analysis derived a clonal expansion index from normalized ranks of inferred template counts within each repertoire. In a later analysis, generation probabilities were computed with a VDJ recombination model fitted to out-of-frame rearrangements, and the resulting probabilities were checked against IGoR. In a later analysis, TCR-TCR, TCR-HLA and TCR-CMV co-occurrence was scored with hypergeometric tests, and a repertoire-size bias correction was applied to TCR pairs. A later analysis estimated false discovery rates by permuting HLA or CMV assignments 20 times. In a later analysis, co-occurring TCRs were grouped using DBSCAN, with TCRdist sequence similarity added in when clustering inside HLA-allele-positive subsets. For co-occurrence clustering, repertoires with fewer than 30,000 or more than 120,000 public chains were excluded, along with roughly five repertoires with anomalous nucleotide sharing. The clones in this table, taken by TCRdb from immuneACCESS, are in-frame only. Not every clone is retained; where verified, under half of the shortfall comes from an unresolved V gene, and the cause of the rest is unknown. Clonal size and the V and J genes are those of that table, whereas D and trimming came from the DNA. Counted in this sample were more than 95,000 clones; over 70% of them appeared once. The ten largest account for approximately 4% of the sample.

The cohort comprised some 730 healthy bone marrow donors. At the time of sampling, all cohort members were nominally healthy, though unrecorded immune exposures were likely present. The donor was CMV seropositive and belonged to the group of more than 250 seropositive cohort members. A peripheral blood sample was collected from each donor, and TCR beta sequencing was performed on peripheral blood mononuclear cells. The Qiagen DNeasy Blood Extraction Kit was used to extract genomic DNA from the blood cell samples. Comments on this clone: The target of this receptor is not known. Per-base qualities were not stored, and no clone one base away is much larger.

Findings and caveats that apply to the study as a whole: Strong co-occurrence of HLA alleles, especially DR and DQ, made assigning TCR associations to individual alleles difficult. According to a later analysis, TCR association rates differed among HLA loci, with DRB1 alleles showing the most associated TCRs and HLA-C alleles showing the fewest. Across donors, most TCR sequences were observed very rarely, whereas some public TCRs were present in many individuals. An association between a missense DCLRE1C variant and V-gene and J-gene trimming of TCR beta chains was found in a later genetic analysis and replicated in an independent cohort. Only TCR beta chains were sequenced in this cohort, and the absence of alpha or paired-chain data limited detectable features. At a false discovery rate of 0.05, a later analysis linked around 15,000 TCR beta sequences to specific HLA alleles. Compared with equally common non-associated chains, HLA-associated TCR beta chains in a later analysis were more clonally expanded and had lower generation probabilities. Some IMGT-functional V segments, including TRBV6-2 and TRBV6-3, could not be distinguished by the 87-base-pair reads and were therefore excluded. A further reported finding was that TCR beta sequences accurately predicted the HLA-A and HLA-B alleles for most subjects in the first cohort. In vitro tests confirmed that a few of the cytomegalovirus-associated TCR beta chains recognize cytomegalovirus antigens. The study gave a list of 150 to 200 TCR beta chains associated with cytomegalovirus. HLA typing was unavailable for some donors at each locus, so association tests used only the typed subset. Cytomegalovirus status was reported to be diagnosed by the classifier with high specificity and sensitivity in both the original and validation cohorts. Most CMV-associated TCR beta chains appeared to be HLA-restricted in a later analysis, and the HLA associations seemed to be driven largely by CMV exposure. A later genetic analysis reported fewer N-insertions in productive TCRs among donors in an Asian-associated ancestry cluster than the 666-donor mean. Several of the top co-occurrence clusters appeared to be linked to parvovirus B19, influenza, CMV and Epstein-Barr virus, according to a later analysis. According to the authors, the approach could potentially be generalized to other disease states and immunological phenotypes. For the cohort, immune exposure information was limited to CMV serostatus. Correlated functional status among segregating V segments might be attributable to linkage disequilibrium, but an unknown experimental factor could not be ruled out. Sequencing depth was assumed to be roughly uniform across donors in the presence/absence analyses, though that assumption may not hold. In an earlier analysis of more than 450 of the donors, most TCR beta V segments were observed in productive rearrangements about 90% or about 30% of the time, broadly matching IMGT annotations. A cluster of highly shared sequence variants was judged likely to represent a technical artifact of the sequencing pipeline. Seventeen rarely observed V segments, including chromosome 9 orphons, were excluded from the earlier analysis of almost 600 of the donors because counts were too low.

Germline trimming amounts to 5 bases on V and 2 bases on J, with 12 as the count of junction bases outside the gene matches. Taken from the germline V gene, the CDR1 and CDR2 loops are SQVTM and ANQGSEA. The CDR3 measures 16 amino acids from cysteine to phenylalanine. Just CDR3 DNA is preserved here, 48 bases in frame from base 1. This receptor was obtained from a man aged 18 to 35 in good health and CMV-seropositive. In this chain, TRBV29-1 is recombined with TRBJ2-1; 7 middle bases align to TRBD1. Source material: PBMCs. The nucleotide sequence is given as TGCAGCGTTTTAGGGGGCACCGAGAACGCCTACAATGAGCAGTTCTTC. The encoded protein is CSVLGGTENAYNEQFF.